This TCR beta chain was captured by sequencing in a study of blood T cell repertoires in COVID-19. Whole-study context: Some COVID-19 samples were acute and others convalescent; all came from the United States, Italy and Spain. PBMCs, B-cell-depleted T cells, or T cells provided the cDNA or gDNA that made up the material.

The length of the CDR3 is 15 residues. V lost 1 base and J 7 bases, leaving 14 bases between the germline ends. Germline V gene sequence: CDR1 SGHNT, CDR2 YENEEA. The repertoire was sequenced with immunoSEQ multiplex PCR; TCRdb's copy has only in-frame clones and lacks some. This sample yields roughly 250,000 clones, of which more than 80% are seen a single time; 3.7% belongs to the top ten. The chain carries TRBV11-3 and TRBJ2-1, with TRBD2 as a possible D gene (7 bases). The sequenced material came from peripheral blood. The receptor was isolated from a woman aged 40 to 50 with acute or convalescent COVID-19. CDR3 loop: CASSLGAGARNEQFF. The CDR3 DNA sequence: TGTGCCAGCAGCTTAGGGGCGGGGGCGAGAAATGAGCAGTTCTTC.